These 20 T cell receptor beta chains originate from one sample sequenced in a study of T cells in localized non-small cell lung cancer. Generated by immunoSEQ multiplex PCR, the TCRdb table keeps only in-frame clones and is missing some. The sample holds 72,000 or so clones, roughly nine tenths seen once. The material was peripheral blood, obtained before any cancer treatment. These TCRs come from a male donor aged 60 or over with stage III squamous cell lung carcinoma.

The V and J genes are TRBV11-2 and TRBJ1-5, with 9 nucleotides matching TRBD1. Trimming took 2 bases from V and 3 from J; bases not matched to a gene: 2. The germline V gene has CDR1 SGHAT and CDR2 FQNNGV. This CDR3 contains 15 residues. The CDR3 sequence is CASSLTGGPNQPQHF. DNA of the CDR3: TGTGCCAGCAGCTTAACAGGGGGCCCCAATCAGCCCCAGCATTTT.

With regard to this clone: The junction differs from germline at one of its ends, possibly a read error. The rearrangement joins TRBV6-1 to TRBJ1-5, with 10 nucleotides matching TRBD1. Germline assignment: CDR1 MNHNS and CDR2 SASEGT. The CDR3 runs to 14 residues. The CDR3 reads CASREGTGVQPQHF. The CDR3 DNA is TGTGCCAGCAGGGAAGGGACAGGGGTACAGCCCCAGCATTTT.

This clone was counted between two and nine times. J is TRBJ1-2 and V is TRBV18; D not resolved. There are 13 residues in the CDR3. Germline CDR1 KGHSH, CDR2 LQKENI. Trimming cost V 1 base and J 3 bases, with 6 bases left between them. The chain's CDR3 is CASSPQEHYGYTF. The CDR3, as DNA: TGTGCCAGCTCACCACAGGAACACTATGGCTACACCTTC.

The rearrangement uses TRBV27 and TRBJ2-1; tentatively, D is TRBD1 (7 bases). The CDR3 contains 15 residues. V was shortened by 6 bases and J by 3 bases, with 15 bases between the two germline ends. Germline V CDR1 and CDR2: MNHEY, SMNVEV (reference sequence). The CDR3, as DNA: TGTGCCAGCAGCGAGCAGGGGGGCTACTACAATGAGCAGTTCTTC. Amino acid sequence: CASSEQGGYYNEQFF.

The V call is TRBV9, the J call TRBJ1-2; 10 nucleotides match TRBD1. CDR3 length: 16 amino acids. Losses at the gene ends were 3 bases for V and 0 bases for J; bases not matched to a gene: 5. The germline V gene encodes CDR1 SGDLS and CDR2 YYNGEE. CDR3 amino acids: CASSAYGTGANYGYTF. CDR3 DNA sequence: TGTGCCAGCAGCGCATATGGGACAGGGGCTAACTATGGCTACACCTTC.

The chain combines TRBV4-2 with TRBJ1-1, with TRBD1 matching over 9 bases. CDR3 length equals 16 residues. Germline V gene data show CDR1 as LGHNA and CDR2 as YNFKEQ. The V segment lost 4 bases and the J segment 6 bases; nucleotides outside the gene matches: 12. Here the CDR3 DNA reads TGTGCCAGCAGCCGAACCGGGACAGGGCAAGTCGCTGAAGCTTTCTTT. Its translation: CASSRTGTGQVAEAFF.

This clone was recorded only once. The genes are TRBV7-2 and TRBJ1-1; 7 bases are a match to TRBD1. V shed 4 bases, J shed 8 bases, and the junction held 10 bases outside the gene matches. The CDR3 consists of 14 residues. From germline, CDR1 is SGHTA and CDR2 FQGNSA. DNA for the CDR3: TGTGCCAGCAGCTCCAAGACAGGGACAATAGAAGCTTTCTTT. Amino acid sequence: CASSSKTGTIEAFF.

The chain combines TRBV9 with TRBJ1-6; TRBD1 aligns across 7 bases. CDR1 is SGDLS, CDR2 YYNGEE, per germline. The length of the CDR3 is 13 residues. Germline trimming cut 3 bases from V and 13 bases from J; bases unmatched to any gene: 7. The CDR3 DNA reads as TGTGCCAGCAGCGAAACACAGGGGCCCCCCCTCCACTTT. Amino acid sequence: CASSETQGPPLHF.

The chain links TRBV30 to TRBJ1-6, with D possibly matching TRBD1 (5 bases). The CDR3 contains 14 residues. Between the trimmed V and J ends, which lost 1 base and 9 bases, there was a span of 13 bases. Per germline, CDR1 GTSNPN and CDR2 SVGIG (reference sequence). CDR3 nucleotide sequence: TGTGCCTGGAGTGCCGAAAACGGGGGTTCACCCCTCCACTTT. This encodes CAWSAENGGSPLHF.

This sequence joins TRBV7-2 and TRBJ1-3; 10 nucleotides match TRBD1. This CDR3 contains 15 residues. V shed 5 bases, J shed 4 bases, and the junction held 5 bases outside the gene matches. The germline gives CDR1 SGHTA, CDR2 FQGNSA. CDR3 sequence reads: CASSPATGGGNTIYF. The CDR3, as DNA: TGTGCCAGCAGCCCCGCGACAGGGGGCGGAAACACCATATATTTT.

This rearrangement joins TRBV7-9 to TRBJ2-3, with 8 bases identical to TRBD2. CDR3 size: 14 residues. The germline V gene has CDR1 SEHNR and CDR2 FQNEAQ (reference sequence). V lost 6 bases and J lost 1; bases outside the gene matches: 3. DNA for the CDR3: TGTGCCAGCAGGGAAGCGGGGGGCACAGATACGCAGTATTTT. Translating gives CASREAGGTDTQYF.

The V and J genes are TRBV4-3 and TRBJ2-1; 8 positions match TRBD2. In germline, CDR1 is LGHNA, CDR2 YSLEER. V was clipped by 4 bases and J by 4 bases; unmatched bases: 6. The length of the CDR3 is 15 residues. DNA of the CDR3: TGCGCCAGCAGCCTTTCCTTAGCGGGGTACAATGAGCAGTTCTTC. Amino acids: CASSLSLAGYNEQFF.

The chain uses TRBV19 and TRBJ2-2, with 14 bases that match TRBD2. Germline lookup yields CDR1 LNHDA and CDR2 SQIVND (reference sequence). The CDR3 extends over 14 amino acids. J was trimmed by 6 bases and V by 6 bases; bases with no gene match: 0. CDR3 region: CASRGLAGAGELFF. DNA for the CDR3: TGTGCCAGTAGGGGACTAGCGGGGGCCGGGGAGCTGTTTTTT.

Notes on this clone: At the DNA level, this CDR3 is encoded by other sequences in the same sample as well. The chain employs TRBV5-1 and TRBJ1-4; 8 nucleotides line up with TRBD1. Looked up from germline, CDR1 is SGHRS and CDR2 is YFSETQ. Trimming at V came to 2 bases and at J to 8 bases, leaving 5 bases not matched to a gene. The length of the CDR3 is 14 residues. CDR3 DNA: TGCGCCAGCAGCTTCCAGGGGGCCGGGGAAAAACTGTTTTTT. Protein sequence: CASSFQGAGEKLFF.

This chain connects TRBV4-3 to TRBJ1-1; no firm D call. Germline V gene lookup returns CDR1 LGHNA and CDR2 YSLEER. The length of the CDR3 is 15 residues. The V end was cut by 6 bases, the J end by 2 bases, with 16 bases between. This CDR3 reads CASSNTQGQNTEAFF. The CDR3 DNA follows: TGCGCCAGCAGTAACACGCAAGGCCAAAACACTGAAGCTTTCTTT.

This chain uses TRBV19 with TRBJ2-5; D gene unclear. The V gene lost 2 bases and the J gene lost 1 base, with 11 bases spanning the gap. The CDR3 loop spans 15 amino acids. Looked up from germline, CDR1 is LNHDA and CDR2 is SQIVND (reference sequence). CDR3 region: CASSISRGVQETQYF. Here the CDR3 DNA reads TGTGCCAGTAGTATATCACGCGGAGTCCAAGAGACCCAGTACTTC.

This clone has a handful of counts. The J gene is TRBJ1-5, the V gene TRBV18; no firm D call. The CDR3 is 12 residues long. Germline V gene lookup returns CDR1 KGHSH and CDR2 LQKENI. V was clipped by 6 bases and J by 4 bases, with 7 bases between them. The CDR3 bases are TGTGCCAGCTCGCAACAGAATCAGCCCCAGCATTTT. Residues: CASSQQNQPQHF. The complete variable domain, with remaining parts taken from reference TRBV18 and TRBJ1-5, reads NAGVMQNPRHLVRRRGQEARLRCSPMKGHSHVYWYRQLPEEGLKFMVYLQKENIIDESGMPKERFSAEFPKEGPSILRIQQVVRGDSAAYFCASSQQNQPQHFGDGTRLSIL.

This clone was recorded only once. The chain recombines TRBV6-1 with TRBJ1-1; 7 bases line up with TRBD1. This CDR3 comprises 19 residues. Germline assignment: CDR1 MNHNS and CDR2 SASEGT. Trimming removed 4 bases from V and 3 bases from J; junction bases left unmatched: 20. The CDR3 DNA reads TGTGCCAGCAGTGTCCCAACTATCCTGACAGGGCGAATGGACACTGAAGCTTTCTTT. Protein sequence: CASSVPTILTGRMDTEAFF.

V gene TRBV5-6 combines with J gene TRBJ1-5; D might be TRBD1 (6 bases). Germline V gives CDR1 SGHDT, CDR2 YYEEEE. CDR3 length: 17 amino acids. The V end lost 2 bases, the J end lost 4 bases, and 19 bases lay between the germline ends. This chain's CDR3 is CASSFRPPRGVNQPQHF. The DNA of the CDR3 is TGTGCCAGCAGCTTCCGGCCCCCGAGGGGGGTTAATCAGCCCCAGCATTTT.

This rearrangement joins TRBV5-1 to TRBJ1-1; 8 bases agree with TRBD1. V shed 4 bases, J shed 4 bases, and the junction held 15 bases outside the gene matches. Germline values: CDR1 SGHRS, CDR2 YFSETQ. The CDR3 runs 17 residues. The chain's CDR3 is CASSLPAGGGETTEAFF. CDR3 coding DNA: TGCGCCAGCAGCCTACCCGCAGGGGGCGGGGAGACCACTGAAGCTTTCTTT.